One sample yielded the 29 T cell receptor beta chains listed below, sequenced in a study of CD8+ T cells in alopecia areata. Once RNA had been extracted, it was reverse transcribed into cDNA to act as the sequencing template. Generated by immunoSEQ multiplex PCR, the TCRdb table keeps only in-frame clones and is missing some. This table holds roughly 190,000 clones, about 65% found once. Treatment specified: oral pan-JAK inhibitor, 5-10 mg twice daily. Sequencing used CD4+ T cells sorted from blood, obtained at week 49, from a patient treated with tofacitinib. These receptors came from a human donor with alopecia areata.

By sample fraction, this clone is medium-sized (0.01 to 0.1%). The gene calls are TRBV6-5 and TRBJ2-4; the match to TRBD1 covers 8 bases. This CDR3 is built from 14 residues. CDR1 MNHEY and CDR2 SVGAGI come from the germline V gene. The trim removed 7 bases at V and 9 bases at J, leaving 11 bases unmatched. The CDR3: CASTDPGTGGIQYF. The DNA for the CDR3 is TGTGCCAGCACCGATCCAGGGACAGGAGGCATTCAGTACTTC.

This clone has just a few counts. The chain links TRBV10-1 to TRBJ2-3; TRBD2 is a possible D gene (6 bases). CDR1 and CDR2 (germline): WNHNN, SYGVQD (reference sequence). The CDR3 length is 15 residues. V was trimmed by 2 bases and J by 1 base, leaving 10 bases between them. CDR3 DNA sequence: TGCGCCAGCAGTGAGCTAGCGACCGGCACAGATACGCAGTATTTT. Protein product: CASSELATGTDTQYF.

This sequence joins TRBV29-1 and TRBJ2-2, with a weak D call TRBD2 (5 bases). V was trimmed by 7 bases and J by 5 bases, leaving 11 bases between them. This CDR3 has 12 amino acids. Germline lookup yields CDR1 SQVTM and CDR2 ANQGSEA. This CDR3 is CSAEGDTGELFF. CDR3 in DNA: TGCAGCGCCGAGGGAGATACCGGGGAGCTGTTTTTT.

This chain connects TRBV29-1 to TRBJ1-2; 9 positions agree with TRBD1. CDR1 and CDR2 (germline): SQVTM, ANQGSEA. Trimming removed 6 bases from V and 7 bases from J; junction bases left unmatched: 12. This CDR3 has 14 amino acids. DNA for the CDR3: TGCAGCGTCCCAGGGGGACAGGGCTCTGCTGGCTACACCTTC. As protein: CSVPGGQGSAGYTF.

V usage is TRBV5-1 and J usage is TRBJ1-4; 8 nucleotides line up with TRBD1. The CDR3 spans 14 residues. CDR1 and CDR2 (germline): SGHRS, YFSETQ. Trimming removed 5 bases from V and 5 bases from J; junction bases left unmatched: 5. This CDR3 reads CASSWTGQNEKLFF. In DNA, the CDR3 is TGCGCCAGCAGTTGGACAGGGCAAAATGAAAAACTGTTTTTT.

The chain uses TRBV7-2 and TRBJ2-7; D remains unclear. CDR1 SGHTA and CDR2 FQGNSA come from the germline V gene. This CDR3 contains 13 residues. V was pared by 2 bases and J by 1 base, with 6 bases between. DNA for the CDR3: TGTGCCAGCAGCTTATGGAAGTCCTACGAGCAGTACTTC. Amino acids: CASSLWKSYEQYF.

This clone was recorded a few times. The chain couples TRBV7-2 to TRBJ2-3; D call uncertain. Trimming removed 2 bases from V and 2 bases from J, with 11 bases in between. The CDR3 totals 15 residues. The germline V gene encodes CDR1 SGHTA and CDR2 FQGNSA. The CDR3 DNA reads TGTGCCAGCAGCTTAATCGGCTTATTCACAGATACGCAGTATTTT. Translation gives CASSLIGLFTDTQYF.

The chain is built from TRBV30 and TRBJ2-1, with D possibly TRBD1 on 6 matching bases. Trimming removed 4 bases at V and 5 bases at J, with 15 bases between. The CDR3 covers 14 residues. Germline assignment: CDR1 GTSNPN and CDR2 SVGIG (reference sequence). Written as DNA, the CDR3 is TGTGCCTGGACCCAGGGACAAAGGCACAATGAGCAGTTCTTC. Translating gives CAWTQGQRHNEQFF. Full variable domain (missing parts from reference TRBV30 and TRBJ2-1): SQTIHQWPATLVQPVGSPLSLECTVEGTSNPNLYWYRQAAGRGLQLLFYSVGIGQISSEVPQNLSASRPQDRQFILSSKKLLLSDSGFYLCAWTQGQRHNEQFFGPGTRLTVL.

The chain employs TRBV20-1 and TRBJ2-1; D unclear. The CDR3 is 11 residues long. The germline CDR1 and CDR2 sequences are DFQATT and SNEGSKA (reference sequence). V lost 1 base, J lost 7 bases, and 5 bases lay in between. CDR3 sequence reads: CSARVRNEQFF. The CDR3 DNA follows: TGCAGTGCTAGAGTCCGGAATGAGCAGTTCTTC.

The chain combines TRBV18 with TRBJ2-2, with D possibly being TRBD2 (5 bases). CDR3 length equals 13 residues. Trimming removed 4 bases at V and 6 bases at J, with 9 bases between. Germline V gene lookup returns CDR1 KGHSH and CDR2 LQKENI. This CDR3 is CASSQLDPGELFF. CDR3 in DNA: TGTGCCAGCTCACAACTAGATCCCGGGGAGCTGTTTTTT.

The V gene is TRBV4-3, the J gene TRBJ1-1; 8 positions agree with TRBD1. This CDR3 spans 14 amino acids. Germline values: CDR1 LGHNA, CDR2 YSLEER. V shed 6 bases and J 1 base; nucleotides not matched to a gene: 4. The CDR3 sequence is CASSRQGRNTEAFF. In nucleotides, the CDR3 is TGCGCCAGCAGTCGACAGGGGAGGAACACTGAAGCTTTCTTT.

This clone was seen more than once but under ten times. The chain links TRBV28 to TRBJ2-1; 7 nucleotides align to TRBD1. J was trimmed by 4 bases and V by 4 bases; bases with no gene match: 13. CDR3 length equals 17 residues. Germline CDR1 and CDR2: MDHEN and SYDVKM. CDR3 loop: CASSWDSLGFEYNEQFF. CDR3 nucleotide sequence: TGTGCCAGCAGTTGGGACAGTCTCGGTTTTGAGTACAATGAGCAGTTCTTC. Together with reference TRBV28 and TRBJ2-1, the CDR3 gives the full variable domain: DVKVTQSSRYLVKRTGEKVFLECVQDMDHENMFWYRQDPGLGLRLIYFSYDVKMKEKGDIPEGYSVSREKKERFSLILESASTNQTSMYLCASSWDSLGFEYNEQFFGPGTRLTVL.

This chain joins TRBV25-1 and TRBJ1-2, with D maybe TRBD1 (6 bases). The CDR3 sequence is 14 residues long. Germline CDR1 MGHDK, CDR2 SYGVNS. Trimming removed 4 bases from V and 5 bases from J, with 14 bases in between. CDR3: CASSGTAHVYGYTF. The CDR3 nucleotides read TGTGCCAGCAGTGGGACAGCCCATGTTTATGGCTACACCTTC.

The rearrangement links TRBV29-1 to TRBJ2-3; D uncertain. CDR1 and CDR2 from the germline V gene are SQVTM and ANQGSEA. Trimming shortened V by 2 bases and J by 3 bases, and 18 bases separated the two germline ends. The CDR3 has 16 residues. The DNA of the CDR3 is TGCAGCGTTGAATGGGTAGGCAGTGGGCTGACAGATACGCAGTATTTT. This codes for CSVEWVGSGLTDTQYF.

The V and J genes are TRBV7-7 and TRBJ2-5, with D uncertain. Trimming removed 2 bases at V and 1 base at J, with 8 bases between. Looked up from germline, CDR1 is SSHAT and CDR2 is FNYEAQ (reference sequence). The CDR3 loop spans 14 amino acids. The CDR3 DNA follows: TGTGCCAGCAGCTTAATCGGCGGCCAAGAGACCCAGTACTTC. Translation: CASSLIGGQETQYF. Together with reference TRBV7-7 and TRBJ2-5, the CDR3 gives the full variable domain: GAGVSQSPRYKVTKRGQDVTLRCDPISSHATLYWYQQALGQGPEFLTYFNYEAQPDKSGLPSDRFSAERPEGSISTLTIQRTEQRDSAMYRCASSLIGGQETQYFGPGTRLLVL.

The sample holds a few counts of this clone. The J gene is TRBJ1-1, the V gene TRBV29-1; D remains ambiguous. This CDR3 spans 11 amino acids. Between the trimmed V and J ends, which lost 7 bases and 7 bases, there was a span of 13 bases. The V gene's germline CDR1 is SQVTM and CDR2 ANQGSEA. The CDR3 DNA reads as TGCAGCGCCAGGACGGCATATGAAGCTTTCTTT. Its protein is CSARTAYEAFF.

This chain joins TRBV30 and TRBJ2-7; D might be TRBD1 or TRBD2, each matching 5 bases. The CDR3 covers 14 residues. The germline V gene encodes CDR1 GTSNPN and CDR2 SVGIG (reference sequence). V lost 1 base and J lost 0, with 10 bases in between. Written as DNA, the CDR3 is TGTGCCTGGAGTGGAGGGGCTAGCTCCTACGAGCAGTACTTC. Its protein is CAWSGGASSYEQYF.

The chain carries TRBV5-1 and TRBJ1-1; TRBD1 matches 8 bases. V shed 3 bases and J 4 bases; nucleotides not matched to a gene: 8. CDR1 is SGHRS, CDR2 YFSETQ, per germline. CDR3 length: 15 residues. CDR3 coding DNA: TGCGCCAGCAGCTCCCAGACAGGGGAAGTCACTGAAGCTTTCTTT. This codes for CASSSQTGEVTEAFF.

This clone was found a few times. The CDR3, as DNA: TGTGCCAGCAGCAAAGATGGGCAGGACGAGCAGTACTTC. The encoded protein is CASSKDGQDEQYF. V gene TRBV21-1 combines with J gene TRBJ2-7; TRBD1 is the table's D call and was not checked against the DNA. TRBV21-1 is listed as a pseudogene. The CDR3 consists of 13 residues.

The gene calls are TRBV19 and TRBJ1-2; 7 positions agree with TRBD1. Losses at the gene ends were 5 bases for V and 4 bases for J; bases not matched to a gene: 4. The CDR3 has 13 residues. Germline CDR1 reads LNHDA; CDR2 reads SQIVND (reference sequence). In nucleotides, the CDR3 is TGTGCCAGTAGTGGAGGGGGCGGCTATGGCTACACCTTC. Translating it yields CASSGGGGYGYTF.

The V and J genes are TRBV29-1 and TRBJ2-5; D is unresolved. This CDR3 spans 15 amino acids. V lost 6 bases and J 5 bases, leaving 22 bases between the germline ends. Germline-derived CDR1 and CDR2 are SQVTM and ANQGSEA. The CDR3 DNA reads TGCAGCGTAGGAAGGGCAACTCTCCCGACCGAGACCCAGTACTTC. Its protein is CSVGRATLPTETQYF.

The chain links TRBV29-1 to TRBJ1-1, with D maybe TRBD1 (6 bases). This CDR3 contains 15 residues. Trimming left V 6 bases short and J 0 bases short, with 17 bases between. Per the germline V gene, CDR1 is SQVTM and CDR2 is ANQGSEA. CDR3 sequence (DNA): TGCAGCGTGACACCAACACAGGGTTTGAACACTGAAGCTTTCTTT. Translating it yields CSVTPTQGLNTEAFF.

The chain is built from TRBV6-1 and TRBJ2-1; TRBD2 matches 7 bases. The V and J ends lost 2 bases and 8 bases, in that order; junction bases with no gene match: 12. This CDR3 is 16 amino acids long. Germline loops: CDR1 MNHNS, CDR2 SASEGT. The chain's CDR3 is CASSERRLAARDEQFF. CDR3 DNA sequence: TGTGCCAGCAGTGAAAGAAGGCTAGCGGCTAGGGATGAGCAGTTCTTC.

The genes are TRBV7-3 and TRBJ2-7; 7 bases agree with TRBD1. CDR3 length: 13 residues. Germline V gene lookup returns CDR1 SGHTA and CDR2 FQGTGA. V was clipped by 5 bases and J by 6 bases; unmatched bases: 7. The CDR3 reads CASSPQTGSEQYF. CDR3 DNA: TGTGCCAGCAGCCCCCAGACAGGGTCCGAGCAGTACTTC.

In DNA, the CDR3 is TGCGCCAGCAGCCAAGAGGACGGTATAGGTAACTATGGCTACACCTTC. Its protein is CASSQEDGIGNYGYTF. The chain carries TRBV4-3 and TRBJ1-2; D gene ambiguous. CDR1 LGHNA and CDR2 YSLEER come from the germline V gene. The CDR3 spans 16 residues. V dropped 0 bases and J dropped 1 base, with 12 bases sitting between them.

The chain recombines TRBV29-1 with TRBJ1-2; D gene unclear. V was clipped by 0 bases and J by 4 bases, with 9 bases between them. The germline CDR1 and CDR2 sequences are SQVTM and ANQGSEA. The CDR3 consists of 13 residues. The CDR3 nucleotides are TGCAGCGTTGAAGATGAGCAGACCTATGGCTACACCTTC. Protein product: CSVEDEQTYGYTF.

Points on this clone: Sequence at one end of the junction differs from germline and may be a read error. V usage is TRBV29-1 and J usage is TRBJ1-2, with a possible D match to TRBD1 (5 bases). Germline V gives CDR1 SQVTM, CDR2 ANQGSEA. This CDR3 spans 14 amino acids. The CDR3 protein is CSVQEGQGNYGYTF. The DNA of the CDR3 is TGCAGCGTTCAAGAGGGCCAGGGAAACTATGGCTACACCTTC.

CDR3 coding DNA: TGTGCCAGCAGCCAAGGGCTCCTGTATGGTGGCTACACCTTC. Protein sequence: CASSQGLLYGGYTF. This chain uses TRBV14 with TRBJ1-2; D is uncertain. V lost 1 base, J lost 7 bases, and 13 bases lay in between. This CDR3 is built from 14 residues. Germline values: CDR1 SGHDN, CDR2 FVKESK.

The CDR3 DNA is TGTGCCATCAAAGGAGGGGTAAATGAGCAGTTCTTC. Protein sequence: CAIKGGVNEQFF. The chain joins TRBV7-9 to TRBJ2-1; D is possibly TRBD2 (6 bases). Germline V gives CDR1 SEHNR, CDR2 FQNEAQ (reference sequence). The V end was cut by 10 bases, the J end by 7 bases, with 14 bases between. CDR3 length equals 12 residues. Together with reference TRBV7-9 and TRBJ2-1, the CDR3 gives the full variable domain: DTGVSQNPRHKITKRGQNVTFRCDPISEHNRLYWYRQTLGQGPEFLTYFQNEAQLEKSRLLSDRFSAERPKGSFSTLEIQRTEQGDSAMYLCAIKGGVNEQFFGPGTRLTVL.